The 26 T cell receptor beta chains reported below all come from one sample, sequenced in a study of radiotherapy plus CTLA-4 blockade in lung cancer. Measured with immunoSEQ multiplex PCR; TCRdb has only the in-frame clones, and not every one. The table has approximately 72,000 clones, 78% seen once; the top ten hold under 9%. The specimen was peripheral blood, collected from a patient treated with radiotherapy plus ipilimumab. These receptors all stem from a human donor with non-small cell lung cancer who had a complete response to radiotherapy plus ipilimumab.

The sample holds a few counts of this clone. The CDR3 sequence is CASSQEGTGPIFYV. The CDR3, as DNA: TGCGCCAGCAGCCAAGAAGGGACAGGGCCTATATTTTACGTC. J is TRBJ2-7 and V is TRBV4-1; TRBD1 matches 9 bases. The germline V gene encodes CDR1 MGHRA and CDR2 YSYEKL. Unmatched junction bases numbered 10, after V lost 0 bases and J lost 13 bases. This CDR3 spans 14 amino acids.

Comments on this clone: In the same sample, other DNA sequences code for this CDR3. The V and J genes are TRBV5-1 and TRBJ2-3; D is undetermined. The germline V gene encodes CDR1 SGHRS and CDR2 YFSETQ. V gave up 0 bases and J gave up 0 bases, with 8 bases separating them. This CDR3 comprises 15 residues. This chain's CDR3 is CASSLVGRSTDTQYF. In nucleotides, the CDR3 is TGCGCCAGCAGCTTGGTGGGTCGGAGCACAGATACGCAGTATTTT.

CDR3 protein: CASSLGASGRTGSYNEQFF. CDR3 bases: TGTGCCAGCAGCTTAGGGGCTAGCGGGAGAACTGGCTCCTACAATGAGCAGTTCTTC. The gene calls are TRBV7-9 and TRBJ2-1, with 10 bases matching TRBD2. The CDR3 consists of 19 residues. J lost 0 bases, V lost 1 base, and 9 bases had no gene match. The germline CDR1 and CDR2 sequences are SEHNR and FQNEAQ (reference sequence).

This clone was seen just once. The V and J genes are TRBV27 and TRBJ1-6; the D gene is possibly TRBD1 (5 bases). Germline loops: CDR1 MNHEY, CDR2 SMNVEV (reference sequence). The CDR3 has 15 residues. Trimming left V 4 bases short and J 6 bases short, with 13 bases between. Here the CDR3 reads CASSWGWGSNSPLHF. The CDR3 DNA reads as TGTGCCAGCAGTTGGGGGTGGGGGAGTAATTCACCCCTCCACTTT.

The chain recombines TRBV10-2 with TRBJ2-5, with a possible D match to TRBD2 (5 bases). V was cut by 4 bases and J by 1 base, with 10 bases left in between. The CDR3 is 14 amino acids. From germline, CDR1 is WSHSY and CDR2 SAAADI. CDR3 residues: CASSVTRTQETQYF. Written as DNA, the CDR3 is TGCGCCAGCAGTGTAACTAGGACCCAAGAGACCCAGTACTTC.

The chain combines TRBV4-1 with TRBJ1-4, with 7 bases aligning to TRBD1. In germline, CDR1 is MGHRA, CDR2 YSYEKL. This CDR3 has 18 amino acids. V shed 1 base, J shed 3 bases, and the junction held 11 bases outside the gene matches. In DNA, the CDR3 is TGCGCCAGCAGCCAAGGAGGGGGCAGGGGGTCGGCTAATGAAAAACTGTTTTTT. Translation: CASSQGGGRGSANEKLFF.

The rearrangement uses TRBV6-5 and TRBJ2-1; D is perhaps TRBD2 (6 bases). Germline CDR1 reads MNHEY; CDR2 reads SVGAGI. Deletions cut 6 bases from V and 10 bases from J, with 19 bases between. This CDR3 contains 14 residues. The DNA of the CDR3 is TGTGCCAGCAGCACGGAGGGAGGTTTTCGCGAGCAGTTCTTC. Translated: CASSTEGGFREQFF.

This clone is classed as medium-sized. The rearrangement joins TRBV19 to TRBJ2-4; 7 positions agree with TRBD1. The CDR3 runs to 13 residues. Germline trimming cut 9 bases from V and 4 bases from J; bases unmatched to any gene: 6. In germline, CDR1 is LNHDA, CDR2 SQIVND (reference sequence). CDR3 in amino acids: CASKGTVKNIQYF. CDR3 nucleotide sequence: TGTGCCAGCAAGGGGACAGTGAAAAACATTCAGTACTTC. Filled out from reference TRBV19 and TRBJ2-4, the complete variable domain reads DGGITQSPKYLFRKEGQNVTLSCEQNLNHDAMYWYRQDPGQGLRLIYYSQIVNDFQKGDIAEGYSVSREKKESFPLTVTSAQKNPTAFYLCASKGTVKNIQYFGAGTRLSVL.

The chain carries TRBV29-1 and TRBJ2-7; D not certain. V lost 8 bases and J 4 bases, leaving 36 bases between the germline ends. The CDR3 has 19 amino acids. Per the germline V gene, CDR1 is SQVTM and CDR2 is ANQGSEA. The DNA of the CDR3 is TGCAGCTTTCTTTTGCGCCGTATCCCAATTCTACGAAAAGAATACGAGCAGTACGTC. Translation: CSFLLRRIPILRKEYEQYV.

This clone occurred once. The chain joins TRBV5-1 to TRBJ1-6, with 10 bases aligning to TRBD1. Germline-derived CDR1 and CDR2 are SGHRS and YFSETQ. This CDR3 has 15 amino acids. Trimming took 4 bases from V and 10 from J; bases not matched to a gene: 8. CDR3: CASSLRQGAKSPLHF. The DNA for the CDR3 is TGCGCCAGCAGCCTAAGACAGGGGGCTAAATCACCCCTCCACTTT.

The rearrangement links TRBV12-5 to TRBJ2-7; TRBD2 matches at 12 bases. Trimming cost V 0 bases and J 3 bases; bases outside gene matches: 9. In germline, CDR1 is LGHNT, CDR2 FRNRAP. The CDR3 covers 18 residues. CDR3 sequence: CASGLVQTSGGPIYEQYV. The CDR3 DNA sequence: TGTGCTAGTGGTTTGGTACAGACTAGCGGGGGACCGATCTACGAGCAGTACGTC.

This clone showed up just a few times. This sequence joins TRBV10-3 and TRBJ2-1; 12 bases agree with TRBD2. The CDR3 contains 15 residues. CDR1 and CDR2 (germline): ENHRY, SYGVKD. The V segment lost 6 bases and the J segment 9 bases; nucleotides outside the gene matches: 9. Here the CDR3 reads CAISAASGRASEQFF. As DNA, the CDR3 is TGTGCCATCAGCGCGGCTAGCGGGAGGGCCAGTGAGCAGTTCTTC.

This sequence joins TRBV7-2 and TRBJ2-7, with a weak D call TRBD2 (5 bases). This CDR3 comprises 13 residues. The V gene lost 4 bases and the J gene lost 9 bases, with 16 bases spanning the gap. In germline, CDR1 is SGHTA, CDR2 FQGNSA. The CDR3 loop reads CASSSPRVARQYF. The DNA for the CDR3 is TGTGCCAGCAGCTCCCCGAGGGTAGCGCGGCAGTACTTC.

V usage is TRBV11-2 and J usage is TRBJ1-2; D is perhaps TRBD1 (6 bases). CDR3 length: 13 amino acids. V lost 5 bases and J 5 bases, leaving 12 bases between the germline ends. CDR1 is SGHAT and CDR2 is FQNNGV in the germline V gene. The CDR3 sequence is CASSQQGLYGYTF. The CDR3 bases are TGTGCCAGCAGCCAACAGGGATTGTATGGCTACACCTTC. The whole variable domain, remainder taken from reference TRBV11-2 and TRBJ1-2, is EAGVAQSPRYKIIEKRQSVAFWCNPISGHATLYWYQQILGQGPKLLIQFQNNGVVDDSQLPKDRFSAERLKGVDSTLKIQPAKLEDSAVYLCASSQQGLYGYTFGSGTRLTVV.

The chain is built from TRBV5-1 and TRBJ2-1, with D uncertain. This CDR3 comprises 13 residues. Germline V gene data show CDR1 as SGHRS and CDR2 as YFSETQ. The germline V and J ends were trimmed by 5 bases and 7 bases, with 13 bases remaining between them. CDR3 DNA sequence: TGCGCCAGCAGGGGATCGTACGGGAATGAGCAGTTCTTC. Translated, it gives CASRGSYGNEQFF.

V gene TRBV5-1 combines with J gene TRBJ1-2, with a possible D match to TRBD1 (6 bases). Per germline, CDR1 SGHRS and CDR2 YFSETQ. With 1 base removed from V and 6 bases from J, the gap between germline ends came to 13 bases. This CDR3 spans 14 amino acids. The DNA of the CDR3 is TGCGCCAGCAGCTTGTTGCAGGGGCGGGATGGCTACACCTTC. Translation gives CASSLLQGRDGYTF.

This sequence joins TRBV7-2 and TRBJ1-2; 7 bases align to TRBD1. The CDR3 is made up of 13 amino acids. V gave up 5 bases and J gave up 8 bases; unmatched junction bases: 8. Germline V gene lookup returns CDR1 SGHTA and CDR2 FQGNSA. In nucleotides, the CDR3 is TGTGCCAGCAGCCCGAGCCAAGGGGGCGGCTACACCTTC. Residues: CASSPSQGGGYTF.

V usage is TRBV11-2 and J usage is TRBJ1-5; no definite D call. Germline V gene lookup returns CDR1 SGHAT and CDR2 FQNNGV. The V end was cut by 3 bases, the J end by 3 bases, with 9 bases between. The CDR3 sequence is 14 residues long. The CDR3 sequence: CASSLTVFNQPQHF. CDR3 sequence (DNA): TGTGCCAGCAGCTTGACGGTCTTCAATCAGCCCCAGCATTTT. Drawing the rest from reference TRBV11-2 and TRBJ1-5, the complete variable domain is EAGVAQSPRYKIIEKRQSVAFWCNPISGHATLYWYQQILGQGPKLLIQFQNNGVVDDSQLPKDRFSAERLKGVDSTLKIQPAKLEDSAVYLCASSLTVFNQPQHFGDGTRLSIL.

V is TRBV6-1 and J is TRBJ1-2; a possible D gene is TRBD1 (5 bases). CDR1 and CDR2 from the germline V gene are MNHNS and SASEGT. This CDR3 comprises 14 residues. Trimming stripped 3 bases from V and 7 bases from J, with 15 bases between. The CDR3 nucleotides are TGTGCCAGCAGTGATGCTCCAGGGCTCTCTGGCTACACCTTC. Amino acids: CASSDAPGLSGYTF.

In its sample, this clone is medium-sized (0.01 to 0.1%). V and J are TRBV5-8 and TRBJ2-5; D gene unclear. The CDR3 is made up of 15 amino acids. Looked up from germline, CDR1 is SGHTS and CDR2 is YDEGEE. Trimming shortened V by 0 bases and J by 0 bases, and 9 bases separated the two germline ends. For the CDR3, the DNA is TGTGCCAGCAGCTTGGGTCCAGCCTACCAAGAGACCCAGTACTTC. It yields the protein CASSLGPAYQETQYF.

This clone is a singleton in its sample. The genes are TRBV19 and TRBJ1-4; 7 bases line up with TRBD1. The CDR3 consists of 17 residues. V lost 4 bases, J lost 6 bases, and 14 bases stayed unmatched. Germline assignment: CDR1 LNHDA and CDR2 SQIVND (reference sequence). The CDR3 DNA follows: TGTGCCAGTAGTAGAGGGACAGCCTTGGGGCGGGATGAAAAACTGTTTTTT. Its translation: CASSRGTALGRDEKLFF.

The rearrangement joins TRBV21-1 to TRBJ1-3. TRBV21-1 is a known pseudogene. The CDR3 sequence is 17 residues long. The CDR3: CASSKFGPPSAGNTIYF. For the CDR3, the DNA is TGTGCCAGCAGCAAGTTTGGGCCGCCCAGCGCTGGAAACACCATATATTTT.

V gene TRBV7-2 combines with J gene TRBJ2-2, with 11 bases that match TRBD2. V lost 4 bases, J lost 2 bases, and 6 bases stayed unmatched. From germline, CDR1 is SGHTA and CDR2 FQGNSA. The CDR3 runs to 17 residues. In DNA form, the CDR3 reads TGTGCCAGCAGCTCGGCCGGGACTAGCGGTAACACCGGGGAGCTGTTTTTT. Protein sequence: CASSSAGTSGNTGELFF.

The table lists this clone with a few counts. The CDR3 sequence: CASSPSLSSGNTIYF. For the CDR3, the DNA is TGTGCCAGCAGTCCCTCACTCAGCTCTGGAAACACCATATATTTT. The chain is built from TRBV6-6 and TRBJ1-3; D call uncertain. Trimming cost V 5 bases and J 0 bases, with 11 bases left between them. Germline V gene lookup returns CDR1 MNHNY and CDR2 SVGAGI (reference sequence). The CDR3 length is 15 residues.

This chain uses TRBV5-1 with TRBJ1-2; D unclear. The germline V gene encodes CDR1 SGHRS and CDR2 YFSETQ. The CDR3 spans 14 residues. Trimming pared 4 bases from V and 1 base from J, leaving 11 bases between. The CDR3 DNA is TGCGCCAGCAGCCTAATGGACGGTAACTATGGCTACACCTTC. This encodes CASSLMDGNYGYTF.

The V and J genes are TRBV18 and TRBJ1-4; 10 bases map to TRBD1. With V trimmed by 2 bases and J by 8 bases, 5 bases remained unmatched. The CDR3 has 15 residues. CDR1 is KGHSH and CDR2 is LQKENI in the germline V gene. The CDR3 reads CASSPSTGGGEKLFF. Written as DNA, the CDR3 is TGTGCCAGCTCACCATCGACAGGGGGCGGAGAAAAACTGTTTTTT.